This record covers a single T cell receptor beta chain. Per the original data handling: Amplification of reference gene primers provided the estimated nucleated cell counts. The method was immunoSEQ multiplex PCR; TCRdb's version includes in-frame clones alone and lacks a portion of them. From that table come the V and J calls and clone size; the DNA was used to work out D and trimming. This sample yields approximately 52,000 clones, of which over 75% are seen a single time; 14% belongs to the top ten. V gave up 4 bases and J gave up 10 bases; unmatched junction bases: 23. There are 18 residues in the CDR3. This record belongs to a study of blood T cell repertoires in COVID-19. Background on the study: In each case, the material was cDNA or gDNA derived from T cells, B-cell-depleted T cells, or PBMCs.

Sequencing was performed on peripheral blood. This TCR was recovered from a man aged 65 to 79 with acute or convalescent COVID-19. The V call is TRBV5-3, the J call TRBJ2-1; 7 bases match TRBD2. TRBV5-3 is labeled an ORF, and its function is uncertain. CDR3 sequence (DNA): TGTGCCAGAAGCCAACTACCCAGGTCTGCGGGAGTCTCCCCAGAGCAGTTCTTC. Protein product: CARSQLPRSAGVSPEQFF.